A single sample gave rise to the 5 T cell receptor beta chains below, sequenced in a study of blood T cell repertoires in COVID-19. TCRdb's table, derived via immunoSEQ multiplex PCR, lists solely in-frame clones and lacks some. Of around 150,000 clones listed, 65% to 80% are singletons. Sequenced sample: peripheral blood. The source is a man aged 55 to 69 with acute or convalescent COVID-19.

This rearrangement joins TRBV27 to TRBJ2-6; TRBD2 is a possible D gene (6 bases). Trimming removed 6 bases at V and 0 bases at J, with 18 bases between. This CDR3 has 18 amino acids. Germline-derived CDR1 and CDR2 are MNHEY and SMNVEV (reference sequence). In nucleotides, the CDR3 is TGTGCCAGCAGGGGAACGGGGGTCCCCTACTCTGGGGCCAACGTCCTGACTTTC. This sequence encodes CASRGTGVPYSGANVLTF.

V and J are TRBV7-2 and TRBJ1-6; 8 positions agree with TRBD1. This CDR3 spans 16 amino acids. Germline CDR1 is SGHTA and CDR2 is FQGNSA. The ends lost 4 bases at V and 1 base at J; junction bases unmatched: 3. This CDR3 reads CASSSYRGSYNSPLHF. The CDR3, as DNA: TGTGCCAGCAGCTCATACAGGGGGTCCTATAATTCACCCCTCCACTTT.

This clone came up a few times. Other DNA sequences in the same sample also yield this CDR3. V and J are TRBV19 and TRBJ2-2; D is uncertain. Trimming shortened V by 1 base and J by 1 base, and 4 bases separated the two germline ends. The CDR3 is 14 amino acids. Germline lookup yields CDR1 LNHDA and CDR2 SQIVND (reference sequence). CDR3 protein: CASSIGQNTGELFF. The CDR3 DNA is TGTGCCAGTAGTATAGGACAGAACACCGGGGAGCTGTTTTTT. The full variable domain, completed using reference TRBV19 and TRBJ2-2, is DGGITQSPKYLFRKEGQNVTLSCEQNLNHDAMYWYRQDPGQGLRLIYYSQIVNDFQKGDIAEGYSVSREKKESFPLTVTSAQKNPTAFYLCASSIGQNTGELFFGEGSRLTVL.

V is TRBV19 and J is TRBJ2-5, with TRBD1 identical over 10 bases. The CDR3 runs 13 residues. CDR1 and CDR2 (germline): LNHDA, SQIVND (reference sequence). With V trimmed by 4 bases and J by 4 bases, 0 bases remained unmatched. The CDR3 nucleotides are TGTGCCAGTAGTAGGACAGGGGGAGAGACCCAGTACTTC. This codes for CASSRTGGETQYF.

This sequence joins TRBV14 and TRBJ2-6; D may be TRBD1 (5 bases). Germline loops: CDR1 SGHDN, CDR2 FVKESK. V was pared by 5 bases and J by 1 base, with 9 bases between. The CDR3 consists of 15 residues. For the CDR3, the DNA is TGTGCCAGCAGCTCCCAGGGTTCTGGGGCCAACGTCCTGACTTTC. As protein: CASSSQGSGANVLTF.